Presented here are 18 T cell receptor beta chains from one specimen sequenced in a study of T-cell memory formation after mild COVID-19. TCRdb itself ran the 5' RACE reads through MiXCR, one entry per CDR3 protein. In the table there are about 470,000 distinct CDR3 sequences, roughly 25% of which are singletons. Specimen: PBMCs or a T cell subset sorted from them (not recorded which). The receptors stem from an adult woman who had mild COVID-19 (a few samples of this study predate the infection). Cell type and time point are not known.

This clonotype was observed a few times. This chain joins TRBV11-3 and TRBJ1-2, with unresolved D. The CDR3 has 16 amino acids. The V gene lost 2 bases and the J gene lost 4 bases, with 17 bases spanning the gap. Looked up from germline, CDR1 is SGHNT and CDR2 is YENEEA. The CDR3 here is CASSLRSNEFRYGYTF. In nucleotides, the CDR3 is TGTGCCAGCAGCTTAAGGTCTAACGAGTTTCGCTATGGCTACACCTTC.

The CDR3 loop is CASSHGRVPSGANVLTF. The CDR3 DNA follows: TGCGCCAGCAGCCATGGCCGGGTTCCCTCTGGGGCCAACGTCCTGACTTTC. The chain carries TRBV5-1 and TRBJ2-6; no firm D call. V shed 4 bases and J shed 0 bases, with 14 bases lying between them. The CDR3 contains 17 residues. The germline V gene has CDR1 SGHRS and CDR2 YFSETQ.

This chain links TRBV7-3 with TRBJ2-1; 8 bases align to TRBD2. Germline CDR1 and CDR2: SGHTA and FQGTGA. The CDR3 is 15 residues long. V lost 3 bases and J lost 6; bases outside the gene matches: 7. The CDR3 region is CASSFLAGPGNEQFF. CDR3 coding DNA: TGTGCCAGCAGCTTCCTAGCGGGCCCGGGCAATGAGCAGTTCTTC. The full variable domain, rest sourced from reference TRBV7-3 and TRBJ2-1, is GAGVSQTPSNKVTEKGKYVELRCDPISGHTALYWYRQSLGQGPEFLIYFQGTGAADDSGLPNDRFFAVRPEGSVSTLKIQRTERGDSAVYLCASSFLAGPGNEQFFGPGTRLTVL.

This chain links TRBV29-1 with TRBJ2-7, with D possibly TRBD2 on 6 matching bases. The CDR3 loop spans 12 amino acids. The germline gives CDR1 SQVTM, CDR2 ANQGSEA. The V gene lost 4 bases and the J gene lost 3 bases, with 10 bases spanning the gap. This chain's CDR3 is CSVARRDYEQYF. In DNA, the CDR3 is TGCAGCGTTGCCCGGAGGGACTACGAGCAGTACTTC.

V and J are TRBV20-1 and TRBJ1-2; the D gene is possibly TRBD1 (5 bases). The germline V gene has CDR1 DFQATT and CDR2 SNEGSKA (reference sequence). The CDR3 extends over 13 amino acids. The germline V and J ends were trimmed by 0 bases and 4 bases, with 9 bases remaining between them. The CDR3: CSARDREAYGYTF. The CDR3 bases are TGCAGTGCTAGAGACAGGGAGGCCTATGGCTACACCTTC.

V usage is TRBV6-1 and J usage is TRBJ2-7; D gene unclear. Germline CDR1 is MNHNS and CDR2 is SASEGT. This CDR3 contains 13 residues. The V and J ends lost 2 bases and 6 bases respectively, with 11 bases between them. CDR3 amino acids: CASSEFSGFEQYF. The CDR3 bases are TGTGCCAGCAGTGAATTTTCCGGATTCGAGCAGTACTTC.

CDR3 in DNA: TGTGCCAGCAGCTCCGCGACATACAATGAGCAGTTCTTC. This gives the protein CASSSATYNEQFF. This chain links TRBV7-3 with TRBJ2-1, with no clear D. Germline CDR1 is SGHTA and CDR2 is FQGTGA. The CDR3 has 13 amino acids. Trimming pared 4 bases from V and 4 bases from J, leaving 8 bases between.

V gene TRBV11-2 combines with J gene TRBJ2-7, with 9 bases that match TRBD1. CDR1 and CDR2 (germline): SGHAT, FQNNGV. The junction had 3 bases not matched to a gene; V was cut back by 4 bases and J by 2 bases. This CDR3 is built from 14 residues. CDR3 bases: TGTGCCAGCAGCTGGGGGACAGGGCCCTACGAGCAGTACTTC. Protein sequence: CASSWGTGPYEQYF. Using reference TRBV11-2 and TRBJ2-7 for the parts outside the CDR3, the full variable domain is EAGVAQSPRYKIIEKRQSVAFWCNPISGHATLYWYQQILGQGPKLLIQFQNNGVVDDSQLPKDRFSAERLKGVDSTLKIQPAKLEDSAVYLCASSWGTGPYEQYFGPGTRLTVT.

Here the CDR3 DNA reads TGTGCCAGCAGTTACCGGGACTTAGCCAATGAAGCTTTCTTT. It translates to CASSYRDLANEAFF. The V and J genes are TRBV6-6 and TRBJ1-1; possibly TRBD1 for D (5 bases). Trimming took 2 bases from V and 7 from J, leaving 14 bases between them. CDR1 MNHNY and CDR2 SVGAGI come from the germline V gene (reference sequence). The CDR3 covers 14 residues.

This clonotype was seen repeatedly, ten times or more. The J gene is TRBJ1-6, the V gene TRBV7-9; 7 nucleotides line up with TRBD1. The CDR3 runs to 14 residues. Germline CDR1 and CDR2: SEHNR and FQNEAQ (reference sequence). V lost 6 bases, J lost 7 bases, and 6 bases stayed unmatched. CDR3 nucleotides: TGTGCCAGCAGTTTGGTACAGGGGAATTCACCCCTCCACTTT. Protein: CASSLVQGNSPLHF.

The rearrangement joins TRBV15 to TRBJ1-1; TRBD1 matches at 9 bases. Germline V gene sequence: CDR1 LNHNV, CDR2 YYDKDF (reference sequence). V lost 2 bases to trimming and J lost 2 bases; unmatched junction nucleotides: 3. This CDR3 region has 15 residues. DNA of the CDR3: TGTGCCACCAGCAGACTGGACAGGGGTAACACTGAAGCTTTCTTT. This sequence encodes CATSRLDRGNTEAFF.

The chain carries TRBV4-3 and TRBJ2-7; 8 bases are a match to TRBD1. CDR1 LGHNA and CDR2 YSLEER come from the germline V gene. After removal of 1 base from V and 1 base from J, the junction contained 6 bases not matched to a gene. The CDR3 extends over 16 amino acids. The CDR3 reads CASSQGVGTGSYEQYF. CDR3 DNA: TGCGCCAGCAGCCAAGGGGTTGGGACAGGATCCTACGAGCAGTACTTC.

This clonotype appeared a few times. The chain joins TRBV5-1 to TRBJ1-2; D not resolved. Trimming shortened V by 4 bases and J by 6 bases, and 7 bases separated the two germline ends. The germline gives CDR1 SGHRS, CDR2 YFSETQ. This CDR3 has 11 residues. This chain's CDR3 is CASSKGNGYTF. The CDR3 DNA is TGCGCCAGCAGCAAAGGAAATGGCTACACCTTC.

In its sample, this clonotype was seen a few times. The chain has TRBV28 and TRBJ2-7; TRBD2 aligns across 8 bases. V gave up 5 bases and J gave up 2 bases; unmatched junction bases: 14. CDR3 length: 17 residues. CDR1 and CDR2 from the germline V gene are MDHEN and SYDVKM. CDR3 residues: CASSRTINGGAPYEQYF. As DNA, the CDR3 is TGTGCCAGCAGTCGGACCATCAACGGGGGGGCACCCTACGAGCAGTACTTC.

CDR3 sequence (DNA): TGCAGCGTTGGGGACAGGGTCAATGAGCAGTTCTTC. Its translation: CSVGDRVNEQFF. The rearrangement joins TRBV29-1 to TRBJ2-1, with 9 bases aligning to TRBD1. Germline values: CDR1 SQVTM, CDR2 ANQGSEA. This CDR3 spans 12 amino acids. Germline trimming cut 4 bases from V and 6 bases from J; bases unmatched to any gene: 1.

The count of this clonotype is one. The chain uses TRBV19 and TRBJ1-2; 8 bases line up with TRBD1. The junction had 2 bases not matched to a gene; V was cut back by 3 bases and J by 2 bases. This CDR3 region has 14 residues. CDR1 and CDR2 from the germline V gene are LNHDA and SQIVND (reference sequence). The CDR3 DNA sequence: TGTGCCAGTAGTATGGGACAGGTGAACTATGGCTACACCTTC. The encoded protein is CASSMGQVNYGYTF.

This clonotype has a handful of counts. The rearrangement links TRBV5-1 to TRBJ1-1; 9 positions agree with TRBD1. The CDR3 extends over 18 amino acids. Germline loops: CDR1 SGHRS, CDR2 YFSETQ. Trimming took 4 bases from V and 0 from J; bases not matched to a gene: 13. The chain's CDR3 is CASSQPPGTGIVNTEAFF. The CDR3 DNA reads as TGCGCCAGCAGCCAACCTCCCGGGACAGGGATTGTGAACACTGAAGCTTTCTTT.

This chain joins TRBV5-1 and TRBJ2-7, with D possibly being TRBD1 or TRBD2 (5 bases each). The germline V and J ends were trimmed by 0 bases and 5 bases, with 12 bases remaining between them. CDR1 and CDR2 (germline): SGHRS, YFSETQ. The CDR3 has 14 amino acids. For the CDR3, the DNA is TGCGCCAGCAGCTTGGCCGCAGGGAGCCACGAGCAGTACTTC. It codes for CASSLAAGSHEQYF. Complete variable domain (other parts from reference TRBV5-1 and TRBJ2-7): KAGVTQTPRYLIKTRGQQVTLSCSPISGHRSVSWYQQTPGQGLQFLFEYFSETQRNKGNFPGRFSGRQFSNSRSEMNVSTLELGDSALYLCASSLAAGSHEQYFGPGTRLTVT.